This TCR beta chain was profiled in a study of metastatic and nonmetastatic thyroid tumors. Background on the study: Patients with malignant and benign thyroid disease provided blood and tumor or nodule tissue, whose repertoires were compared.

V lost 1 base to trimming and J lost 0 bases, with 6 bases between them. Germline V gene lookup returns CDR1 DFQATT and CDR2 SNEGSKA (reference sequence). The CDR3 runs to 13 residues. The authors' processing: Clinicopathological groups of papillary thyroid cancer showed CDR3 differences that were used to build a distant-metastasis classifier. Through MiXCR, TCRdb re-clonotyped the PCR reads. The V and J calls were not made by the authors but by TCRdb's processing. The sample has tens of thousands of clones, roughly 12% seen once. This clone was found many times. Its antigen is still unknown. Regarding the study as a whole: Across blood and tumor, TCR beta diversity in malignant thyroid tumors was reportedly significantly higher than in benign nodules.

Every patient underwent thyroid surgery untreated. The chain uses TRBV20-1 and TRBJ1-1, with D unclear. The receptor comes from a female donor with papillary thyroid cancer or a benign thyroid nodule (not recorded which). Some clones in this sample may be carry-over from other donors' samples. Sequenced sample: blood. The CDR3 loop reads CSARVYLNTEAFF. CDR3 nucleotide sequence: TGCAGTGCTAGAGTCTATCTGAACACTGAAGCTTTCTTT.